The present T cell receptor beta chain was sequenced within a study of blood T cell repertoires in COVID-19. The V end lost 7 bases, the J end lost 3 bases, and 12 bases lay between the germline ends. The CDR3 extends over 13 amino acids. Some clones are missing from TCRdb's copy, which holds only in-frame ones; the method was immunoSEQ multiplex PCR. Of over 350,000 clones in the sample, roughly 90% were seen once. The sequence derives from a woman in her forties who had been exposed to COVID-19. Sequencing input: PBMCs or T cells enriched from blood (not recorded which). This chain links TRBV12-3 or TRBV12-4 with TRBJ1-1; no clear D gene. The CDR3 is CASTYHADTEAFF. CDR3 nucleotides: TGTGCCAGCACCTACCATGCTGACACTGAAGCTTTCTTT.